This TCR beta chain was profiled in a study of blood T cell repertoires in COVID-19. Study as a whole: Acute and convalescent COVID-19 specimens originated in the United States, Italy and Spain. The analysed material was cDNA or gDNA that came from T cells, B-cell-depleted T cells, or PBMCs.

The V gene lost 5 bases and the J gene lost 4 bases, with 14 bases spanning the gap. Germline V gene sequence: CDR1 SQVTM, CDR2 ANQGSEA. The CDR3 length is 13 residues. In the original analysis: Scientists estimated how many nucleated cells there were by amplifying reference gene primers. Using immunoSEQ multiplex PCR, the repertoire was profiled, and TCRdb retains in-frame clones only, with some absent. Clone size and the V and J calls come from that table; the DNA yielded D and trimming. The sample yields 98,000 or so clones, 70% to 85% seen once. This clone appeared a few times. The TCR sequence derives from a woman of 80 years or more with active or convalescent COVID-19. The V call is TRBV29-1, the J call TRBJ1-2; perhaps TRBD1 as D (6 bases). The sample taken for sequencing was peripheral blood. CDR3 DNA sequence: TGCAGCGTTTTGCAGGGGTCGGGCTATGGCTACACCTTC. It specifies CSVLQGSGYGYTF. Full variable domain (missing parts from reference TRBV29-1 and TRBJ1-2): SAVISQKPSRDICQRGTSLTIQCQVDSQVTMMFWYRQQPGQSLTLIATANQGSEATYESGFVIDKFPISRPNLTFSTLTVSNMSPEDSSIYLCSVLQGSGYGYTFGSGTRLTVV.